These 13 T cell receptor beta chains came from one sample sequenced in a study of blood T cell repertoires in COVID-19. Assay used: immunoSEQ multiplex PCR; TCRdb lists only in-frame clones, some missing. The data contain some 400,000 clones, about 90% of them seen just once; the ten biggest clones take up approximately 2.5%. The source material was peripheral blood. These receptors were obtained from an older woman with COVID-19, enrolled during active disease.

J is TRBJ2-3 and V is TRBV5-1, with 9 bases identical to TRBD2. The CDR3 covers 15 residues. Looked up from germline, CDR1 is SGHRS and CDR2 is YFSETQ. Losses at the gene ends were 4 bases for V and 1 base for J; bases not matched to a gene: 4. In DNA, the CDR3 is TGCGCCAGCAGCCCCCCTAGCGGGGGCACAGATACGCAGTATTTT. This translates into CASSPPSGGTDTQYF.

About this clone itself: A junction boundary mismatches the germline segment, possibly from a read error. The V gene is TRBV3-1 (or the pseudogene TRBV3-2), the J gene TRBJ1-1; the D gene is possibly TRBD1 (6 bases). This CDR3 comprises 14 residues. Germline-derived CDR1 and CDR2 are LGHDT and YNNKEL (reference sequence). CDR3 residues: CASSQVGRGVEAFF. CDR3 DNA sequence: TGTGCCAGCAGTCAAGTTGGGAGGGGGGTTGAAGCTTTCTTT.

This chain links TRBV24-1 with TRBJ2-2; a possible D gene is TRBD1 (5 bases). Germline V CDR1 and CDR2: KGHDR, SFDVKD. CDR3 size: 15 residues. V gave up 4 bases and J gave up 4 bases, with 12 bases separating them. CDR3 protein: CATSDPRQTTGELFF. In nucleotides, the CDR3 is TGTGCCACCAGTGACCCCAGACAGACCACCGGGGAGCTGTTTTTT.

The gene calls are TRBV6-6 and TRBJ2-5; TRBD2 matches at 11 bases. The ends lost 5 bases at V and 5 bases at J; junction bases unmatched: 13. Germline CDR1 and CDR2: MNHNY and SVGAGI (reference sequence). The length of the CDR3 is 17 residues. The CDR3 DNA sequence: TGTGCCAGCAGTCCCGGAGTAGCGGGGGGGCCGGGGGAGACCCAGTACTTC. Its protein product is CASSPGVAGGPGETQYF.

The chain carries TRBV4-2 and TRBJ1-3, with D maybe TRBD1 (5 bases). Trimming left V 5 bases short and J 8 bases short, with 13 bases between. The CDR3 has 13 amino acids. Germline values: CDR1 LGHNA, CDR2 YNFKEQ. The CDR3 region is CASSMNTGDTIYF. The CDR3 bases are TGTGCCAGCAGCATGAATACGGGGGACACCATATATTTT.

V is TRBV2 and J is TRBJ1-2, with 8 positions matching TRBD1. CDR3 length: 12 residues. Trimming cost V 6 bases and J 8 bases; bases outside gene matches: 5. Germline CDR1 reads SNHLY; CDR2 reads FYNNEI. In nucleotides, the CDR3 is TGTGCCAGCAGGGGACAGGCCCTGGGCTACACCTTC. As protein: CASRGQALGYTF.

CDR3: CSARRGQFNTGELFF. The CDR3 coding sequence is TGCAGCGCTAGAAGGGGACAATTCAACACCGGGGAGCTGTTTTTT. The chain combines TRBV29-1 with TRBJ2-2, with a possible D match to TRBD1 (6 bases). This CDR3 has 15 amino acids. Per the germline V gene, CDR1 is SQVTM and CDR2 is ANQGSEA. Trimming left V 7 bases short and J 2 bases short, with 17 bases between.

The V and J genes are TRBV10-1 and TRBJ2-4, with a tentative D call TRBD2 (5 bases). The CDR3 is 14 residues long. From germline, CDR1 is WNHNN and CDR2 SYGVQD (reference sequence). The V end was cut by 0 bases, the J end by 7 bases, with 10 bases between. CDR3 in DNA: TGCGCCAGCAGTGAGTCACGGGATCCCAACATTCAGTACTTC. Amino acid sequence: CASSESRDPNIQYF.

The chain recombines TRBV18 with TRBJ1-5; D might be TRBD1 (6 bases). CDR1 and CDR2 from the germline V gene are KGHSH and LQKENI. This CDR3 spans 16 amino acids. The germline V and J ends were trimmed by 5 bases and 0 bases, with 14 bases remaining between them. The CDR3 sequence: CASSTKDSHSNQPQHF. The DNA of the CDR3 is TGTGCCAGCTCAACAAAGGACAGCCATAGCAATCAGCCCCAGCATTTT. Based on the CDR3 plus reference TRBV18 and TRBJ1-5, the full variable domain is NAGVMQNPRHLVRRRGQEARLRCSPMKGHSHVYWYRQLPEEGLKFMVYLQKENIIDESGMPKERFSAEFPKEGPSILRIQQVVRGDSAAYFCASSTKDSHSNQPQHFGDGTRLSIL.

The chain employs TRBV30 and TRBJ1-5, with D tentatively TRBD1 (5 bases). The CDR3 runs 16 residues. V dropped 2 bases and J dropped 2 bases, with 16 bases sitting between them. Germline assignment: CDR1 GTSNPN and CDR2 SVGIG (reference sequence). The CDR3 sequence: CAWSHPAGSGNQPQHF. Here the CDR3 DNA reads TGTGCCTGGAGTCACCCCGCAGGGTCTGGCAATCAGCCCCAGCATTTT.

The J gene is TRBJ1-1, the V gene TRBV12-5; D call uncertain. CDR1 is LGHNT, CDR2 FRNRAP, per germline. V dropped 4 bases and J dropped 4 bases, with 13 bases sitting between them. This CDR3 is built from 14 residues. In DNA form, the CDR3 reads TGTGCTAGTGGTTCCGACGACATGAGCACTGAAGCTTTCTTT. Its protein is CASGSDDMSTEAFF.

The V call is TRBV6-1, the J call TRBJ1-6, with TRBD1 identical over 8 bases. The V segment lost 3 bases and the J segment 7 bases; nucleotides outside the gene matches: 8. Per the germline V gene, CDR1 is MNHNS and CDR2 is SASEGT. CDR3 length: 16 residues. The CDR3 loop is CASSDRDRGRNSPLHF. CDR3 coding DNA: TGTGCCAGCAGTGACAGAGACAGGGGTCGGAATTCACCCCTCCACTTT.

This chain joins TRBV28 and TRBJ2-2; TRBD2 matches 7 bases. The trim removed 4 bases at V and 3 bases at J, leaving 11 bases unmatched. The CDR3 has 17 residues. Per germline, CDR1 MDHEN and CDR2 SYDVKM. The CDR3 region is CASSWARGVQDTGELFF. In DNA form, the CDR3 reads TGTGCCAGCAGTTGGGCTCGGGGGGTTCAGGACACCGGGGAGCTGTTTTTT.